Sequencing of this T cell receptor (beta chain) was carried out in a study of patients and donors after allogeneic stem cell transplantation. Germline CDR1 is SGHTA and CDR2 is FQGTGA. The CDR3 is made up of 14 amino acids. The germline V and J ends were trimmed by 3 bases and 0 bases, with 7 bases remaining between them. MiXCR was run by TCRdb on the RT-PCR reads, yielding one entry per CDR3 protein. The sample contains approximately 200,000 distinct CDR3 sequences, 41% of which appear only once. Sequencing used blood, either unsorted or a sorted T cell fraction (not recorded which). V usage is TRBV7-3 and J usage is TRBJ2-3, with TRBD1 as a possible D gene (6 bases). The receptor was derived from a human donor who was either an allogeneic HSCT recipient or a stem cell or donor lymphocyte infusion donor (not recorded which). It is not recorded whose cells these are; they may come from a transplant donor. As DNA, the CDR3 is TGTGCCAGCAGCTTGGGGGCTAGCACAGATACGCAGTATTTT. Translation: CASSLGASTDTQYF. Filled out from reference TRBV7-3 and TRBJ2-3, the complete variable domain reads GAGVSQTPSNKVTEKGKYVELRCDPISGHTALYWYRQSLGQGPEFLIYFQGTGAADDSGLPNDRFFAVRPEGSVSTLKIQRTERGDSAVYLCASSLGASTDTQYFGPGTRLTVL.